This T cell receptor (beta chain) was sequenced for a study of shared clonotypes between healthy human individuals. Study-wide results and caveats: It was observed that 5% to 6% of naive CD4 clonotypes were shared across a few donors.

This clone was counted only a few times. Its antigen is unknown. The assay was immunoSEQ multiplex PCR, and TCRdb's table has in-frame clones only and misses some. The sample has roughly 1,000,000 clones; around 82% are singletons. Germline CDR1 SGHTA, CDR2 FQGNSA. V gave up 4 bases and J gave up 1 base, with 10 bases separating them. The CDR3 has 14 amino acids. J is TRBJ2-5 and V is TRBV7-2; TRBD2 is a possible D gene (6 bases). The sequenced sample consisted of memory CD4+ T cells from PBMCs. The subset denotes: CD45RA-negative fraction. The source of this sequence is a man aged 18 to 30 in good health. Some clones in this sample may be carry-over from other donors' samples. The CDR3 nucleotides read TGTGCCAGCAGCTCACTAGCCAGCCAAGAGACCCAGTACTTC. It is translated as CASSSLASQETQYF.